The 25 T cell receptor beta chains in this list originate from one sample, sequenced in a study of T cell responses to AZD1222 COVID-19 vaccine. Produced via immunoSEQ multiplex PCR; TCRdb's table is partial and in-frame only. The table has about 150,000 clones, 70% to 90% seen once. The input for sequencing was peripheral blood, taken on day 0 of MenACWY control vaccination. These receptors were taken from an adult in good health.

This chain connects TRBV28 to TRBJ1-2; D is uncertain. The germline CDR1 and CDR2 sequences are MDHEN and SYDVKM. The CDR3 is 14 residues long. Trimming removed 2 bases from V and 8 bases from J, with 15 bases in between. In DNA, the CDR3 is TGTGCCAGCAGTTTAAGAGAGACCCTCGGAGGCTACACCTTC. It yields the protein CASSLRETLGGYTF.

The chain carries TRBV7-2 and TRBJ1-1; tentatively, D is TRBD1 (5 bases). Germline V lookup: CDR1 SGHTA, CDR2 FQGNSA. This CDR3 is built from 15 residues. Trimming removed 2 bases from V and 1 base from J, with 11 bases in between. DNA of the CDR3: TGTGCCAGCAGCTTAATTCGGGGGGGGAACACTGAAGCTTTCTTT. Its protein product is CASSLIRGGNTEAFF.

The V gene is TRBV6-1, the J gene TRBJ1-5; D remains ambiguous. The ends were cut back, 0 bases at V and 4 bases at J, with 10 bases in the middle. The CDR3 loop spans 15 amino acids. Germline loops: CDR1 MNHNS, CDR2 SASEGT. The CDR3 DNA sequence: TGTGCCAGCAGTGAAGCCGGAGGGAGGAATCAGCCCCAGCATTTT. The encoded protein is CASSEAGGRNQPQHF.

The chain carries TRBV2 and TRBJ1-4; 8 bases fit TRBD1. With V trimmed by 10 bases and J by 7 bases, 8 bases remained unmatched. CDR1 and CDR2 from the germline V gene are SNHLY and FYNNEI. The CDR3 spans 13 residues. The CDR3 sequence: CATSDRVVEKLFF. For the CDR3, the DNA is TGTGCCACCTCGGACAGGGTCGTTGAAAAACTGTTTTTT.

This clone has more than one count but fewer than ten. The rearrangement joins TRBV5-1 to TRBJ1-1, with unresolved D. This CDR3 contains 13 residues. CDR1 is SGHRS, CDR2 YFSETQ, per germline. With 0 bases removed from V and 4 bases from J, the gap between germline ends came to 7 bases. CDR3 region: CASSLGPGTEAFF. CDR3 coding DNA: TGCGCCAGCAGCTTGGGGCCGGGCACTGAAGCTTTCTTT.

This clone has only one observation. The chain has TRBV7-3 and TRBJ2-1; either TRBD1 or TRBD2 may fit D (5 bases each). The CDR3 is made up of 14 amino acids. Per germline, CDR1 SGHTA and CDR2 FQGTGA. V lost 2 bases and J 8 bases, leaving 13 bases between the germline ends. The CDR3 DNA reads as TGTGCCAGCAGCTTACGGGGCGGTATCGATGAGCAGTTCTTC. Translation gives CASSLRGGIDEQFF.

This clone was seen a single time. The chain is built from TRBV23-1 and TRBJ1-5, with TRBD1 identical over 10 bases. TRBV23-1 carries the ORF label, with uncertain function. Unmatched junction bases numbered 5, after V lost 0 bases and J lost 3 bases. The CDR3 length is 17 residues. In nucleotides, the CDR3 is TGCGCCAGCAGTCAATCGGGGGACAGGGGATACAATCAGCCCCAGCATTTT. This encodes CASSQSGDRGYNQPQHF.

The genes are TRBV5-1 and TRBJ2-2; D not certain. This CDR3 comprises 12 residues. Germline V gene data show CDR1 as SGHRS and CDR2 as YFSETQ. Trimming took off 0 bases at V and 6 bases at J, with 3 bases between the two ends. The CDR3 DNA reads TGCGCCAGCAGCTTGGAGGCCGGGGAGCTGTTTTTT. This translates into CASSLEAGELFF. The full variable domain, with the rest looked up from reference TRBV5-1 and TRBJ2-2, is KAGVTQTPRYLIKTRGQQVTLSCSPISGHRSVSWYQQTPGQGLQFLFEYFSETQRNKGNFPGRFSGRQFSNSRSEMNVSTLELGDSALYLCASSLEAGELFFGEGSRLTVL.

The CDR3 reads CASSAFVDSRSYGYTF. CDR3 nucleotide sequence: TGTGCCAGCAGCGCCTTCGTCGACAGCCGAAGCTATGGCTACACCTTC. This chain joins TRBV5-5 and TRBJ1-2; TRBD1 might be the D (5 bases). Trimming removed 4 bases at V and 4 bases at J, with 20 bases between. CDR1 is SGHKS and CDR2 is YYEKEE in the germline V gene (reference sequence). CDR3 length: 16 residues.

This chain uses TRBV6-5 with TRBJ1-5; D ambiguous. This CDR3 spans 15 amino acids. The germline V gene has CDR1 MNHEY and CDR2 SVGAGI. V lost 0 bases, J lost 1 base, and 7 bases lay in between. Written as DNA, the CDR3 is TGTGCCAGCAGTTACTCGGGCGGGAGCAATCAGCCCCAGCATTTT. Residues: CASSYSGGSNQPQHF.

The chain recombines TRBV11-1 with TRBJ1-4, with unresolved D. This CDR3 is built from 16 residues. Trimming pared 3 bases from V and 7 bases from J, leaving 18 bases between. In germline, CDR1 is SGHAT, CDR2 FQDESV (reference sequence). The CDR3 DNA follows: TGTGCCAGCAGCTTGGGAATTCGGACCCTCGTTGAAAAACTGTTTTTT. Amino acid sequence: CASSLGIRTLVEKLFF.

This clone was picked up one time. This chain links TRBV5-1 with TRBJ1-4; D is possibly TRBD1 (6 bases). V lost 4 bases and J 10 bases, leaving 20 bases between the germline ends. CDR1 and CDR2 from the germline V gene are SGHRS and YFSETQ. The CDR3 covers 15 residues. In DNA form, the CDR3 reads TGCGCCAGCAGCCCGGAACCAGGGACATCAGGAAAACTGTTTTTT. Residues: CASSPEPGTSGKLFF.

A single count supports this clone. A junction end diverges from the germline sequence, so it may reflect a read error. This rearrangement joins TRBV4-3 to TRBJ1-1, with 7 bases aligning to TRBD1. This CDR3 has 14 amino acids. The germline V gene encodes CDR1 LGHNA and CDR2 YSLEER. The CDR3 DNA reads as TGCGCCAGCAGCCAAGGACAGGGTGAAACTGGAGCTTTCTTT. Protein: CASSQGQGETGAFF.

This rearrangement joins TRBV4-2 to TRBJ2-3; 8 nucleotides line up with TRBD2. The CDR3 extends over 17 amino acids. Germline V gene lookup returns CDR1 LGHNA and CDR2 YNFKEQ. Unmatched junction bases numbered 7, after V lost 0 bases and J lost 2 bases. CDR3 sequence reads: CASSQDARREVTDTQYF. The CDR3 region has the DNA TGTGCCAGCAGCCAAGATGCGAGGCGGGAGGTCACAGATACGCAGTATTTT.

The J gene is TRBJ1-2, the V gene TRBV3-1 (or the pseudogene TRBV3-2), with a tentative D call TRBD1 (5 bases). V was shortened by 3 bases and J by 10 bases, with 12 bases between the two germline ends. The CDR3 sequence is 12 residues long. Germline CDR1 is LGHDT and CDR2 is YNNKEL (reference sequence). In nucleotides, the CDR3 is TGTGCCAGCAGCCACGGGGCCGGGCCCTACACCTTC. Its protein product is CASSHGAGPYTF.

This clone was seen repeatedly, ten times or more. V and J are TRBV6-2 or TRBV6-3 and TRBJ1-5; TRBD1 aligns across 7 bases. V lost 5 bases to trimming and J lost 7 bases; unmatched junction nucleotides: 5. CDR3 length: 13 amino acids. Germline values: CDR1 MNHEY, CDR2 SVGEGT. The CDR3 DNA reads as TGTGCCAGCAGTGACAGGGCAGGCCAGCCCCAGCATTTT. It translates to CASSDRAGQPQHF.

This chain links TRBV6-5 with TRBJ1-1; tentatively, D is TRBD1 (6 bases). V lost 7 bases and J lost 5, with 14 bases in between. In germline, CDR1 is MNHEY, CDR2 SVGAGI. The CDR3 contains 13 residues. The DNA of the CDR3 is TGTGCCAGCATGACGCGGGGGCGAACTGAAGCTTTCTTT. Amino acids: CASMTRGRTEAFF.

This clone is a singleton in its sample. J is TRBJ1-2 and V is TRBV5-1; D might be TRBD1 (6 bases). This CDR3 has 14 amino acids. Germline V gene lookup returns CDR1 SGHRS and CDR2 YFSETQ. V lost 7 bases to trimming and J lost 8 bases, with 21 bases between them. The CDR3 region has the DNA TGCGCCAGCGGTACTCTCACAGGGCACCAGGGCTACACCTTC. Residues: CASGTLTGHQGYTF.

The gene calls are TRBV19 and TRBJ2-3, with unresolved D. Germline V CDR1 and CDR2: LNHDA, SQIVND (reference sequence). This CDR3 comprises 13 residues. V lost 4 bases and J lost 0, with 5 bases in between. CDR3 sequence: CASSTPSTDTQYF. CDR3 DNA: TGTGCCAGTAGTACTCCTAGCACAGATACGCAGTATTTT.

The chain recombines TRBV23-1 with TRBJ1-6; a possible D gene is TRBD1 (5 bases). Being an ORF, TRBV23-1 has a function that is uncertain. This CDR3 spans 17 amino acids. V was pared by 1 base and J by 9 bases, with 19 bases between. In DNA form, the CDR3 reads TGCGCCAGCAGTCAATTCGTCGAGGGACGCCGTCTTTCACCCCTCCACTTT. Its protein is CASSQFVEGRRLSPLHF.

The chain is built from TRBV18 and TRBJ2-2; 9 positions match TRBD1. The ends lost 6 bases at V and 7 bases at J; junction bases unmatched: 9. This CDR3 contains 15 residues. Germline lookup yields CDR1 KGHSH and CDR2 LQKENI. The CDR3 loop is CASSYGQGNGGELFF. The CDR3 bases are TGTGCCAGCTCCTACGGACAGGGGAATGGCGGGGAGCTGTTTTTT.

The gene calls are TRBV29-1 and TRBJ2-5; TRBD1 agrees at 8 bases. CDR1 is SQVTM and CDR2 is ANQGSEA in the germline V gene. CDR3 size: 14 residues. CDR3 in amino acids: CHTLIGQGPETQYF. The CDR3 region has the DNA TGCCATACACTGATAGGACAGGGACCAGAGACCCAGTACTTC. Supplemented by reference TRBV29-1 and TRBJ2-5, the full variable domain reads SAVISQKPSRDICQRGTSLTIQCQVDSQVTMMFWYRQQPGQSLTLIATANQGSEATYESGFVIDKFPISRPNLTFSTLTVSNMSPEDSSIYLCHTLIGQGPETQYFGPGTRLLVL.

The chain is built from TRBV6-1 and TRBJ2-7, with a weak D call TRBD2 (5 bases). CDR3 length: 14 amino acids. V was cut by 2 bases and J by 6 bases, with 14 bases left in between. Germline lookup yields CDR1 MNHNS and CDR2 SASEGT. CDR3 sequence (DNA): TGTGCCAGCAGTGAATTGTTATCGGCGGGCGAGCAGTACTTC. This gives the protein CASSELLSAGEQYF.

The chain recombines TRBV7-2 with TRBJ2-2, with D possibly TRBD2 on 5 matching bases. The V gene lost 4 bases and the J gene lost 6 bases, with 9 bases spanning the gap. CDR1 is SGHTA and CDR2 is FQGNSA in the germline V gene. The CDR3 spans 13 residues. The CDR3 region has the DNA TGTGCCAGCAGCTCCAGCGGAGCCGGGGAGCTGTTTTTT. This translates into CASSSSGAGELFF.

This clone was recorded once. J is TRBJ2-1 and V is TRBV4-3; a weak D match, TRBD1 (5 bases). With 1 base removed from V and 11 bases from J, the gap between germline ends came to 9 bases. Germline CDR1 and CDR2: LGHNA and YSLEER. The CDR3 loop spans 12 amino acids. The CDR3 DNA sequence: TGCGCCAGCAGCCAAGTCCTGGGGCAGCAGTTCTTC. Amino acid sequence: CASSQVLGQQFF.